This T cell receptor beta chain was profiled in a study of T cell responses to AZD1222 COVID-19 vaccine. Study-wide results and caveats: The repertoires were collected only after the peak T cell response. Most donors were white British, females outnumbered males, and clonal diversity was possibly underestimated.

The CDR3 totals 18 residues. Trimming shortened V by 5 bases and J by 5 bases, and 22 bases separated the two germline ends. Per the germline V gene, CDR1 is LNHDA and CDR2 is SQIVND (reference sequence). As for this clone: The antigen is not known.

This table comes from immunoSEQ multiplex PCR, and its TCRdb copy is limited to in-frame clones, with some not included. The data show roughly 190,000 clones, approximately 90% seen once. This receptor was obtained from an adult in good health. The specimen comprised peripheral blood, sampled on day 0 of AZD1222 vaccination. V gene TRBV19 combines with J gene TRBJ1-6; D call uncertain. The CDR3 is CASSLRFGNFPNNSPLHF. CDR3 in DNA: TGTGCCAGTAGTTTGAGGTTCGGGAACTTTCCGAATAATTCACCCCTCCACTTT.